This is a list of T cell receptor beta chains from one sample in a study of beta chain features in type 1 diabetes. TCRdb's copy holds only in-frame clones and misses some; the assay was immunoSEQ multiplex PCR. The sample lists over 150,000 clones; approximately 10% were seen once. Input material: central memory CD4+ T cells from blood. The receptors here all came from a man aged 30-40 years with type 1 diabetes. Both conserved end residues are part of each CDR3. Part of the rows lack a size; the others show once, few, many or a class for expanded clones.

CDR3	J	V	size
CASSLQGYRGEQFF	TRBJ2-1	TRBV7-9	NA
CASGARYDQETQYF	TRBJ2-5	TRBV7-9	NA
CASSRGRGGPLGEETQYF	TRBJ2-5	TRBV14	few
CASSWTAQETQYF	TRBJ2-5	TRBV5-6	NA
CASSKGTGTSYNEQFF	TRBJ2-1	TRBV4-1	few
CASSLPQSTDTQYF	TRBJ2-3	TRBV11-1	NA
CASSLREFQPQHF	TRBJ1-5	TRBV6-6	few
CASRLALSTDTQYF	TRBJ2-3	TRBV6-5	few
CAISESLVAGVNEQFF	TRBJ2-1	TRBV10-3	NA
CASSFYPSGNQETQYF	TRBJ2-5	TRBV11-2	NA
CASSLIAASYEQYF	TRBJ2-7	TRBV27	few
CASSGSGTSTSETQYF	TRBJ2-5	TRBV5-1	NA